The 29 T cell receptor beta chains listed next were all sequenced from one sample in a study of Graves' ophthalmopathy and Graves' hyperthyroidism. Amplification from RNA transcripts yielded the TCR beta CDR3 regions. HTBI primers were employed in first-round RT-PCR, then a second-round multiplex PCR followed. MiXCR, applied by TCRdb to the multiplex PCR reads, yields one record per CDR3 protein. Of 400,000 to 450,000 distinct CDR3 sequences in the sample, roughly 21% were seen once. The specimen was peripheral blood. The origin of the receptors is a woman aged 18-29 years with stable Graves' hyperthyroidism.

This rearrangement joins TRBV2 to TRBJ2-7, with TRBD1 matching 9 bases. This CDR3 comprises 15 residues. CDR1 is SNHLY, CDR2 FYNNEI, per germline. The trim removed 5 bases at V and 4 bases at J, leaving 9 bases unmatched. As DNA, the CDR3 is TGTGCCAGCAGTAGATTCCGGGACAGGGAATACGAGCAGTACTTC. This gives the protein CASSRFRDREYEQYF.

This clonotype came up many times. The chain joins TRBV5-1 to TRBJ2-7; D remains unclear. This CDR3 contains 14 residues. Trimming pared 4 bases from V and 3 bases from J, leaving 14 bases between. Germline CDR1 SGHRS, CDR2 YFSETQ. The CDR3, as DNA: TGCGCCAGCAGCCCCCAGGTGTCAAGCTACGAGCAGTACTTC. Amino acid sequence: CASSPQVSSYEQYF. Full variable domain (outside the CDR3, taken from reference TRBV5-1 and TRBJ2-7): KAGVTQTPRYLIKTRGQQVTLSCSPISGHRSVSWYQQTPGQGLQFLFEYFSETQRNKGNFPGRFSGRQFSNSRSEMNVSTLELGDSALYLCASSPQVSSYEQYFGPGTRLTVT.

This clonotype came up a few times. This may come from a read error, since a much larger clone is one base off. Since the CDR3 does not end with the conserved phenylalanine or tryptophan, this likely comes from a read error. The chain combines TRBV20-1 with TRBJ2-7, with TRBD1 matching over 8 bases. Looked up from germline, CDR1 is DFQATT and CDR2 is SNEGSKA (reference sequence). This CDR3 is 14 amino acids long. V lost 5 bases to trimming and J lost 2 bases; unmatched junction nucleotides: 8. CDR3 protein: CSAAIPGQAYEQYL. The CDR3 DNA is TGCAGTGCTGCTATACCGGGACAGGCCTACGAGCAGTACTTG.

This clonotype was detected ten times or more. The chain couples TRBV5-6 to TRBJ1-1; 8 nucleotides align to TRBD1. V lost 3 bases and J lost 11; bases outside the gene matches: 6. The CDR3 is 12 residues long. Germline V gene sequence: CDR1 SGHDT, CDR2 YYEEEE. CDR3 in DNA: TGTGCCAGCAGCTCCACAGGGGGTTGGGCTTTCTTT. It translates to CASSSTGGWAFF.

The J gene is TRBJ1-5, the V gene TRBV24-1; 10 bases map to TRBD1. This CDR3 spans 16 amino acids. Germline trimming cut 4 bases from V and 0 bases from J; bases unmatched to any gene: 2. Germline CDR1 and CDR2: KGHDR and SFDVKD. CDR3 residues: CATSDWDRGSNQPQHF. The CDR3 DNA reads TGTGCCACCAGTGACTGGGACAGGGGTAGCAATCAGCCCCAGCATTTT.

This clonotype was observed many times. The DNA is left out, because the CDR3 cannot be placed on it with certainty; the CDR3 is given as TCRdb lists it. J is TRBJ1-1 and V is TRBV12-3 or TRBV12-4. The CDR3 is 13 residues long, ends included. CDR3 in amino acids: CASSSSLNTEAFF.

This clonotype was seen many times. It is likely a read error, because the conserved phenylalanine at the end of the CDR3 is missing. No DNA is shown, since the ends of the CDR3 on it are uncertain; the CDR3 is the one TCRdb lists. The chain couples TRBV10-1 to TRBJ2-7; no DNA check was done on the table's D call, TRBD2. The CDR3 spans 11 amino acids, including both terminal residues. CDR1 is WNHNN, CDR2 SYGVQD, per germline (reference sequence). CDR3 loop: CASSGRGAGII.

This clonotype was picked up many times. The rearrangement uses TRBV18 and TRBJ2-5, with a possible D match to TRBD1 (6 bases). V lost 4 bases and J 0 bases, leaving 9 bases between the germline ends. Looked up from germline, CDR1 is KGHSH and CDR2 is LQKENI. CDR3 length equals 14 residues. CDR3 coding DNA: TGTGCCAGCTCACGCGCAGGGGACCAAGAGACCCAGTACTTC. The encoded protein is CASSRAGDQETQYF.

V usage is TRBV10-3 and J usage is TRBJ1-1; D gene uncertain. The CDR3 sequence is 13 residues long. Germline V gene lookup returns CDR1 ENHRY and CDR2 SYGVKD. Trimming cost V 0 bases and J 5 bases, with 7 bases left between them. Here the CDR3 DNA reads TGTGCCATCAGTGAGTCGTACGGGACTGAAGCTTTCTTT. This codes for CAISESYGTEAFF.

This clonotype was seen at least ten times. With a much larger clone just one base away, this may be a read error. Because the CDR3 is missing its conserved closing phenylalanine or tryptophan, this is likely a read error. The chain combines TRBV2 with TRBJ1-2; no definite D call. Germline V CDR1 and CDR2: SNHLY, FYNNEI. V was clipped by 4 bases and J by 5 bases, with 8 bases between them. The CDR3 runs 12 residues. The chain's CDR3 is CASSVVSYGYTY. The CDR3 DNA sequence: TGTGCCAGCAGTGTCGTATCGTATGGCTACACCTAC.

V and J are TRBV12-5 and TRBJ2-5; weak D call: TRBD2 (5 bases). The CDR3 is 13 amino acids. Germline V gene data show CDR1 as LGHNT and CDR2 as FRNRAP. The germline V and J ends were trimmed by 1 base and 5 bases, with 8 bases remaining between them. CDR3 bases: TGTGCTAGTGGTTTGGCGGGATTGGAGACCCAGTACTTC. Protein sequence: CASGLAGLETQYF.

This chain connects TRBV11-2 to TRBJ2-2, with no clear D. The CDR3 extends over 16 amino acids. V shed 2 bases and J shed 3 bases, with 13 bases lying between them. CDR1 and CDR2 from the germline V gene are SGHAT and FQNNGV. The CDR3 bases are TGTGCCAGCAGCTTAAGTTCAGGATTGTACACCGGGGAGCTGTTTTTT. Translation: CASSLSSGLYTGELFF.

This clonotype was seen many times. The CDR3 sequence: CASSLERGVWQTEAFF. The CDR3 nucleotides are TGTGCCAGCAGCTTAGAGCGGGGAGTCTGGCAGACTGAAGCTTTCTTT. V gene TRBV7-8 combines with J gene TRBJ1-1; unclear D gene. V lost 1 base to trimming and J lost 5 bases, with 17 bases between them. CDR1 is SGHVS and CDR2 is FQNEAQ in the germline V gene. This CDR3 comprises 16 residues.

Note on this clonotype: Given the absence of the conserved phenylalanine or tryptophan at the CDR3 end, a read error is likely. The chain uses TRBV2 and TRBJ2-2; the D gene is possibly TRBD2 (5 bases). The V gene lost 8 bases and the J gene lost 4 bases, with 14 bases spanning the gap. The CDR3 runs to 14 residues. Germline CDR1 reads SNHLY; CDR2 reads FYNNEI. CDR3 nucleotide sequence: TGTGCCAGCTCCCTAGCCCCGAGCACCGGGGAGCTGTTTGTT. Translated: CASSLAPSTGELFV.

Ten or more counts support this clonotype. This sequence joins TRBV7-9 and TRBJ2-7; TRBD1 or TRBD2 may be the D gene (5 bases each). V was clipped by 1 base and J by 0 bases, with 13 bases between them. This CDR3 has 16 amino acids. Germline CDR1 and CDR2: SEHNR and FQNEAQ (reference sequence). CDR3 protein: CASSLETRDLSYEQYF. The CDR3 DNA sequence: TGTGCCAGCAGCTTAGAAACCCGGGACCTCTCCTACGAGCAGTACTTC.

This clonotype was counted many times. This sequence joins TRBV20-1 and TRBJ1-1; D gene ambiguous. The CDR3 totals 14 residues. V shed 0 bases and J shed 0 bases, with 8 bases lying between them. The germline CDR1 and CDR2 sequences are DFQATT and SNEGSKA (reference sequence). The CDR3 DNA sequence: TGCAGTGCTAGAGATCGCCAGCTGAACACTGAAGCTTTCTTT. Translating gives CSARDRQLNTEAFF.

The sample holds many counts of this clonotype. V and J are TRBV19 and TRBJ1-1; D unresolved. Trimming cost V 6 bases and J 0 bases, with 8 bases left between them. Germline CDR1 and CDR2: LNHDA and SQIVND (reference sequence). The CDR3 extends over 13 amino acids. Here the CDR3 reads CASSEGVNTEAFF. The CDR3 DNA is TGTGCCAGTAGCGAGGGAGTGAACACTGAAGCTTTCTTT.

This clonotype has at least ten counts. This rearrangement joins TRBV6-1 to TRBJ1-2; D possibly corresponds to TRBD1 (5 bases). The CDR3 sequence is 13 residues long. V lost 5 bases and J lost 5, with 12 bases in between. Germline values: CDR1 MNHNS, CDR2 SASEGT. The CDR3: CASSTSGAYGYTF. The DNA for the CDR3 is TGTGCCAGCAGTACCTCCGGGGCTTATGGCTACACCTTC.

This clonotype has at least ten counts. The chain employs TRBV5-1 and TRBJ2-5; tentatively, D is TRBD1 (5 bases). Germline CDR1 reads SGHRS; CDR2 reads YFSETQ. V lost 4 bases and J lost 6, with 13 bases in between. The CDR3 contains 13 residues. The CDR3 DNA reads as TGCGCCAGCAGCGGGGCCCCCAGACAGACCCAGTACTTC. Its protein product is CASSGAPRQTQYF.

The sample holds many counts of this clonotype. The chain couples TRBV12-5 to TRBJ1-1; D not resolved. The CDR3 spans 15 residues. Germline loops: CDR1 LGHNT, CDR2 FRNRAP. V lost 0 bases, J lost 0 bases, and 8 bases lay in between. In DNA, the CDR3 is TGTGCTAGTGGTTTGGTTCAACATATGAACACTGAAGCTTTCTTT. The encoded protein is CASGLVQHMNTEAFF.

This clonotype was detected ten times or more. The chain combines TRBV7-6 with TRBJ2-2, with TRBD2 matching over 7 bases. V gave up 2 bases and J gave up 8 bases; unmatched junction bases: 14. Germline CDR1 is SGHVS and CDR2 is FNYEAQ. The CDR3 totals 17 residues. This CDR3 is CASSLILPTSPRGELFF. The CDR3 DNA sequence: TGTGCCAGCAGCTTAATTCTCCCGACTAGCCCTAGGGGGGAGCTGTTTTTT.

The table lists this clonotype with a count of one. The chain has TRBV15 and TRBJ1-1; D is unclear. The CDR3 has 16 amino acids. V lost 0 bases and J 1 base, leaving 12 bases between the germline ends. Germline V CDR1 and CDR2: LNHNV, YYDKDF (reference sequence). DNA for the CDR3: TGTGCCACCAGCAGAGATCGCCGGAGTGGGAACACTGAAGCTTTCTTT. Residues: CATSRDRRSGNTEAFF.

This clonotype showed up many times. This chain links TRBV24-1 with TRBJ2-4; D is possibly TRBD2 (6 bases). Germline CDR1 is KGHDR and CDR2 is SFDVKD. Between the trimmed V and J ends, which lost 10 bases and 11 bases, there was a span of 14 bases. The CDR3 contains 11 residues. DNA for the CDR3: TGTGCCACTAGCGGAGGAGGGCTTCAGTACTTC. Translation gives CATSGGGLQYF.

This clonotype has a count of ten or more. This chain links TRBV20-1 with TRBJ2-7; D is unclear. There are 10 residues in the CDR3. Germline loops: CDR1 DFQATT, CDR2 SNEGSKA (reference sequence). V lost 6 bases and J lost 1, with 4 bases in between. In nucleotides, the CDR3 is TGCAGTGCCCAATCCTACGAGCAGTACTTC. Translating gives CSAQSYEQYF.

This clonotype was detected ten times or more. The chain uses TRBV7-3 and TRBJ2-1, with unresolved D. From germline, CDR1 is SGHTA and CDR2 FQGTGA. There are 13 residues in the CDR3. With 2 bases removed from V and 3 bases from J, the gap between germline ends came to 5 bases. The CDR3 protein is CASSLRGYNEQFF. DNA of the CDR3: TGTGCCAGCAGCTTACGTGGCTACAATGAGCAGTTCTTC.

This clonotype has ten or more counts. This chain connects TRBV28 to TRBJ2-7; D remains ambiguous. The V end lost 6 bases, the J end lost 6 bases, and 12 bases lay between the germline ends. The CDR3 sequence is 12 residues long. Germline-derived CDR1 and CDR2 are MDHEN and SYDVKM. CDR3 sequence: CASRQQQSEQYF. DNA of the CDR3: TGTGCCAGCAGACAACAGCAATCCGAGCAGTACTTC.

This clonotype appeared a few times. The CDR3 sequence: CASSSSGRVSYEQYF. The CDR3 DNA sequence: TGTGCCAGCAGTTCCAGCGGGAGGGTCTCCTACGAGCAGTACTTC. This chain joins TRBV12-3 or TRBV12-4 and TRBJ2-7, with 10 bases fitting TRBD2. The trim removed 4 bases at V and 0 bases at J, leaving 3 bases unmatched. The CDR3 sequence is 15 residues long.

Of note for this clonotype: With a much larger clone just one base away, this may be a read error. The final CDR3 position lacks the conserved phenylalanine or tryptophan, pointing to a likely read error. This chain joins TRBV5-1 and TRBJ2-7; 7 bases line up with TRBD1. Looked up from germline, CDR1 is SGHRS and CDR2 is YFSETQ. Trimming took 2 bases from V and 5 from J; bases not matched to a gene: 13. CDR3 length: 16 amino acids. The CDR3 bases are TGCGCCAGCAGCTTTGAGGTCAGGGGGATTGTCAACGAGCAGTACTTG. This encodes CASSFEVRGIVNEQYL.

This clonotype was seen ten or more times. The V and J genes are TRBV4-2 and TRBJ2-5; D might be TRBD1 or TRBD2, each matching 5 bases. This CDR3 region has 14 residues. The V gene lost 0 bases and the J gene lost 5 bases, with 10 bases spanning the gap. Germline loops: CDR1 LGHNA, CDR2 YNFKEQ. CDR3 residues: CASSQEGVRETQYF. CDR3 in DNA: TGTGCCAGCAGCCAAGAGGGGGTCCGGGAGACCCAGTACTTC.